This T cell receptor (beta chain) was captured by sequencing in a study of cytomegalovirus exposure and HLA in healthy donors (dated by TCRdb to between 2016 and 2019). Background on the whole study: According to an earlier analysis of 587 of the donors, about 180 million T cells yielded some 110 million unique TCR beta sequences and 276 Gb of sequence data. The study aimed to test whether signatures of past pathogen exposure could be identified by cataloging public T cell receptors. In a later analysis, previously published TCR beta repertoires from 550 to 700 donors were re-analyzed and high-resolution HLA genotyping was added so that TCR occurrence patterns could be studied. Class I and class II HLA loci were covered by the typing at four-digit resolution. Rather than using new phenotypic data, the later analysis identified candidate immune exposures from TCR beta sequences and from how often those sequences occurred across donors. The number of typed donors differed by locus: roughly 629-640 for A, B, C, DRB1 and DQB1; approximately 520 for DQA1; approximately 600 for DPA1; and roughly 490 for DPB1. Several DR-DQ haplotypes were treated as single units for association and clustering because of strong linkage in the cohort. Among the roughly 400 genotyped donors, about 83% belonged to the genetic ancestry cluster associated with self-reported Caucasian donors. The T cell repertoires of 666 subjects were profiled by immunosequencing and related to cytomegalovirus serostatus. Donor age, sex, ethnicity and CMV serostatus were compiled alongside the repertoire data. Along with the roughly 700-subject first cohort, a separate validation cohort of over 90 different subjects was used. To predict cytomegalovirus infection status, the study brought together high-throughput TCR immunosequencing, statistical association of individual TCRs with disease status, and machine learning. An earlier analysis of 587 of the donors used high-throughput TCR beta sequencing to judge whether each TCR beta V gene segment behaved as functional or pseudogenic. About 310 gigabases of sequencing data and approximately 93 million unique TCR sequences were included in an early release covering several hundred HLA-typed donors. A later genetic analysis took genome-wide SNP genotypes for about 65% of the 666 donors and used that subset as a discovery cohort. All discovery cohort repertoires had been generated on a single sequencing platform. Among over 350 genotyped donors of the cohort, an average of about 240,000 unique TCR beta nucleotide sequences were sequenced per donor, around 20% of them non-productive.

The library was generated by the immunoSEQ multiplex PCR assay. The multiplex PCR relied on a mix of 60 forward primers for TCR Vbeta segments and 13 reverse primers for TCR Jbeta segments. The CDR3 region of rearranged TCR beta genes was amplified from genomic DNA with a multiplex PCR assay. The Illumina HiSeq System was used to sequence the amplified TCR beta libraries as 87-base-pair reads. From the authors' description of their analysis: A later analysis counted about 80 million unique TCR beta chains across the 666 repertoires, and 9 million to 14 million of these chains were shared by at least two donors. To remove PCR and sequencing errors, raw reads were error-corrected and collapsed into unique sequences using a nearest-neighbor algorithm that merged closely related sequences. To assign V, D and J gene segments, CDR3 sequences were aligned to IMGT reference sequences. For a sequence to be retained, a match of at least six nucleotides was required to both a V gene segment and a J gene segment. Rearrangements were classified as productive when the CDR3 lacked stop codons and remained in frame with V and J, and all other rearrangements were classified as non-productive. CDR3 was defined by IMGT convention, running from the second conserved V-encoded cysteine to the conserved J-encoded phenylalanine. Sequences without an unambiguous match to a single V gene segment were excluded from the earlier analysis of a few hundred of the donors. In an earlier analysis of approximately 610 of the donors, V segments were called functional above 56.7% productive rearrangements and were called segregating when the between-donor standard deviation exceeded 5%. A statistical classification framework was developed to diagnose cytomegalovirus status using the catalog of TCR beta chain sequences. In a later analysis, TCR nucleotide sequences were compared against IMGT/GENE-DB human TR gene sequences so that V and J genes could be assigned. The TCRdist pipeline was used in a later analysis to assign CDR3 sequences and most-parsimonious VDJ recombination scenarios. A later analysis defined each TCR beta chain by its CDR3 amino acid sequence plus V-gene family, and excluded reads lacking a unique V-gene family. To address suspected cross-contamination and a sequencing artifact, a later analysis removed a few hundred highly shared, low-generation-probability nucleotide sequences. A later analysis calculated a clonal expansion index for each public chain from normalized within-repertoire ranks of inferred template counts. In a later analysis, generation probabilities were computed with a VDJ recombination model fitted to out-of-frame rearrangements, and the resulting probabilities were checked against IGoR. Hypergeometric tests were used in a later analysis to score TCR-TCR, TCR-HLA and TCR-CMV co-occurrence, with a repertoire-size bias correction applied to the TCR pairs. False discovery rates were estimated in a later analysis by permuting HLA or CMV assignments 20 times. In a later analysis, co-occurring TCRs were grouped using DBSCAN, with TCRdist sequence similarity added in when clustering inside HLA-allele-positive subsets. Repertoires with fewer than 30,000 or more than 120,000 public chains, plus five repertoires with anomalous nucleotide sharing, were excluded from co-occurrence clustering. Sourced from immuneACCESS, this table was stored by TCRdb with only in-frame sequences that have V and J called. A share of the clones is absent; for the studies checked, an unresolved V gene accounts for under half, and the remainder has no known explanation. V and J calls and clone size are those listed in that table; D and trimming were worked out from the DNA. This sample is represented by some 180,000 clones; about 79% of them were singletons. The ten most abundant clones make up around 1.6% of the sample.

This clone was detected only once. What this receptor recognizes is not known. No base qualities exist here, and no much larger clone lies one base off it. CDR1 and CDR2 are read off the germline V gene (reference sequence) as SGHAT and FQDESV. The V end loses 5 bases and the J end loses 1 base, and a stretch of 14 bases separates them. Spanning cysteine to phenylalanine, the CDR3 consists of 15 amino acids. Solely the CDR3 DNA is kept, with 45 bases framed from the first base. The cohort comprised more than 550 healthy bone marrow donors. All cohort members were sampled while nominally healthy, although unrecorded immune exposures were likely present. The donor was CMV seronegative and was included in the group of over 300 seronegative cohort members. A peripheral blood sample was collected from each donor, and TCR beta sequencing was performed on peripheral blood mononuclear cells. Genomic DNA was extracted from the blood cell samples with the Qiagen DNeasy Blood Extraction Kit.

What the study reported, not specific to this receptor: Because HLA typing was missing for some donors at each locus, association tests included only the typed subset. A few of the identified cytomegalovirus-associated TCR beta chains were confirmed in vitro to be specific for cytomegalovirus antigens. According to a later genetic analysis, donors in an Asian-associated ancestry cluster had fewer N-insertions in productive TCRs than the approximately 630-donor mean. A group of highly shared sequence variants was considered likely to be a technical artifact of the sequencing pipeline. Correlated functional status among segregating V segments might reflect linkage disequilibrium, but an unknown experimental factor could not be ruled out. In a later genetic analysis, a missense DCLRE1C variant was associated with V-gene and J-gene trimming of TCR beta chains, and the association was replicated in an independent cohort. According to the authors, the approach could potentially be generalized to other disease states and immunological phenotypes. In a later analysis, TCR association rates were found to vary across HLA loci, with the most associated TCRs seen for DRB1 alleles and the fewest for HLA-C alleles. Roughly uniform sequencing depth across donors was assumed in presence/absence analyses, although this assumption may not hold. Because counts were too low, seventeen rarely observed V segments, including chromosome 9 orphons, were excluded from the earlier analysis of 500 to 700 of the donors. This cohort had only TCR beta chains sequenced, and the lack of alpha or paired-chain data limited which features could be detected. CMV serostatus was the only immune exposure information available for the cohort. The classifier was reported to diagnose cytomegalovirus status with high specificity and sensitivity in both the original and validation cohorts. Broadly in line with IMGT annotations, most TCR beta V segments showed up in productive rearrangements about 87% or about 30% of the time in an earlier analysis of 450 to 750 of the donors. A further reported finding was that TCR beta sequences accurately predicted the HLA-A and HLA-B alleles for most subjects in the first cohort. In a later analysis, 16,951 TCR beta sequences were associated with specific HLA alleles at a false discovery rate of 0.05. In the study, 150 to 200 TCR beta chains were listed as associated with cytomegalovirus. Several of the top co-occurrence clusters appeared to be linked to parvovirus B19, influenza, CMV and Epstein-Barr virus, according to a later analysis. In a later analysis, HLA-associated TCR beta chains showed more clonal expansion and lower generation probabilities than non-associated chains that were equally common. Across donors, most TCR sequences were observed very rarely, whereas some public TCRs were present in many individuals. When HLA alleles, especially DR and DQ, strongly co-occurred, attributing TCR associations to individual alleles was difficult. Because the 87-base-pair reads could not distinguish some IMGT-functional V segments, including TRBV6-2 and TRBV6-3, those segments were excluded. According to a later analysis, most CMV-associated TCR beta chains appeared to be HLA-restricted, and the HLA associations seemed to be driven largely by CMV exposure.

The chain uses TRBV11-1 and TRBJ1-1; the D gene cannot be resolved reliably. The clonotype originates from a man aged 18 to 29 in good health and CMV-seronegative. The sequencing sample was made of PBMCs. Read as DNA, the sequence is TGTGCCAGCAGCCCCCGTACAGTTCGGAACACTGAAGCTTTCTTT. This gives the protein CASSPRTVRNTEAFF. Here the CDR3 is joined to the reference TRBV11-1 and TRBJ1-1 genes, and the full variable domain is: EAEVAQSPRYKITEKSQAVAFWCDPISGHATLYWYRQILGQGPELLVQFQDESVVDDSQLPKDRFSAERLKGVDSTLKIQPAELGDSAMYLCASSPRTVRNTEAFFGQGTRLTVV.